This TCR beta chain was obtained from a study of blood T cells in healthy people across ages. Notes on the study in general: Researchers judged that diversity estimates from one million T cells fell short of true values.

This clonotype was seen more than once but under ten times. Its matching antigen is unknown. A second PCR, run for about 6 to 11 cycles, used a sample-barcoded 5' primer plus a J-beta primer mix. TCRdb used MiXCR to reprocess the 5' RACE reads, holding one entry per CDR3 protein. Of approximately 1,100,000 distinct CDR3 sequences in the sample, more than 35% were seen once. CDR3 size: 16 residues. J lost 4 bases, V lost 5 bases, and 5 bases had no gene match. Looked up from germline, CDR1 is SGHAT and CDR2 is FQDESV (reference sequence). The genes are TRBV11-1 and TRBJ2-3, with 14 positions matching TRBD2. The receptor comes from an older woman in good health. Material: blood. In DNA form, the CDR3 reads TGTGCCAGCAGCAGGGGGACTAGCGGGAGCGCAGATACGCAGTATTTT. Translation gives CASSRGTSGSADTQYF.